This is a list of T cell receptor beta chains from one sample in a study of T cell repertoires in cytomegalovirus infection. No antigens are known for them. TCRdb passed the reads through MiXCR, listing each CDR3 protein once. The sample has some 500,000 distinct CDR3 sequences, 30% to 40% seen once. This material consisted of cultured PBMCs, taken from culture after CMV antigen stimulation. The receptors were sampled from a human donor in good health (CMV status not recorded). Some clones in this sample may be carry-over from other donors' samples. Both conserved end residues are part of each CDR3.

TRBJ2-1,TRBV24-1,CATSALGLAGEDEQFF
TRBJ1-1,TRBV7-2,CAGSLFQDEAFF
TRBJ1-1,TRBV6-2/TRBV6-3,CASSTDRGVNTEAFF
TRBJ2-2,TRBV6-1,CASSVTSGRANTGELFF
TRBJ2-2,TRBV19,CASSTPGGDSQIRDINTGELFF
TRBJ2-7,TRBV29-1,CSVEDCWRETGVVYEQYF
TRBJ2-3,TRBV10-3,CAIAGAVNTDTQYF
TRBJ2-7,TRBV15,CATSRVFKREDDYEQYF
TRBJ1-1,TRBV6-1,CASRPPRRANTEAFF
TRBJ2-1,TRBV19,CASSIAGTSLNEQFF
TRBJ2-1,TRBV7-6,CASSAGTRPNEQFF